These 10 T cell receptor beta chains were all obtained from the same sample, sequenced in a study of T cells in Graves' hyperthyroidism and ophthalmopathy. Amplified TCR beta CDR3 regions derived from RNA transcripts. Primed by the HTBI set, a first-round RT-PCR was run on the TCR CDR3. TCRdb re-analysed the multiplex PCR reads in MiXCR, keeping a single row per CDR3 protein. The sample has about 350,000 distinct CDR3 sequences; 15% to 20% are singletons. Sequenced material: blood. The receptors derive from a woman aged 40 to 49 with Graves' ophthalmopathy.

This clonotype was counted many times. The rearrangement joins TRBV18 to TRBJ2-2; no reliable D call. V lost 2 bases, J lost 3 bases, and 10 bases lay in between. Germline lookup yields CDR1 KGHSH and CDR2 LQKENI. The CDR3 is 15 residues long. The CDR3 sequence is CASSPGQADTGELFF. The DNA of the CDR3 is TGTGCCAGCTCACCAGGGCAGGCGGACACCGGGGAGCTGTTTTTT.

In this sample, this clonotype turned up many times. The J gene is TRBJ1-5, the V gene TRBV6-5; 7 nucleotides agree with TRBD1. Per the germline V gene, CDR1 is MNHEY and CDR2 is SVGAGI. V lost 5 bases and J lost 1; bases outside the gene matches: 8. The CDR3 length is 16 residues. CDR3: CASSPRTGGSNQPQHF. CDR3 DNA: TGTGCCAGCAGTCCACGGACAGGAGGCAGCAATCAGCCCCAGCATTTT.

In its sample, this clonotype was seen many times. The CDR3 DNA follows: TGTGCCAGCAGACGGACTAGCGGGGGCTACGAGCAGTACTTC. This translates into CASRRTSGGYEQYF. The genes are TRBV7-2 and TRBJ2-7; 13 nucleotides line up with TRBD2. The trim removed 6 bases at V and 3 bases at J, leaving 2 bases unmatched. The CDR3 covers 14 residues. Germline CDR1 SGHTA, CDR2 FQGNSA. Full variable domain (missing parts from reference TRBV7-2 and TRBJ2-7): GAGVSQSPSNKVTEKGKDVELRCDPISGHTALYWYRQSLGQGLEFLIYFQGNSAPDKSGLPSDRFSAERTGGSVSTLTIQRTQQEDSAVYLCASRRTSGGYEQYFGPGTRLTVT.

The V and J genes are TRBV6-1 and TRBJ2-5, with D possibly matching TRBD2 (5 bases). The CDR3 length is 10 residues. The V end lost 10 bases, the J end lost 5 bases, and 8 bases lay between the germline ends. From germline, CDR1 is MNHNS and CDR2 SASEGT. The CDR3 bases are TGTGCCACGGGATCGGAGACCCAGTACTTC. The encoded protein is CATGSETQYF.

In its sample, this clonotype was seen a few times. V usage is TRBV12-3 or TRBV12-4 and J usage is TRBJ1-1; 7 positions match TRBD1. The CDR3 is made up of 14 amino acids. The junction had 5 bases not matched to a gene; V was cut back by 7 bases and J by 0 bases. CDR3 in amino acids: CASKTGRMNTEAFF. The CDR3 coding sequence is TGTGCCAGCAAGACAGGGAGAATGAACACTGAAGCTTTCTTT.

The table lists this clonotype with many counts. The chain uses TRBV6-5 and TRBJ1-1; D ambiguous. V lost 0 bases and J 5 bases, leaving 13 bases between the germline ends. This CDR3 contains 15 residues. CDR1 and CDR2 from the germline V gene are MNHEY and SVGAGI. The CDR3 protein is CASSYSNIGGTEAFF. CDR3 bases: TGTGCCAGCAGTTACTCGAATATCGGTGGAACTGAAGCTTTCTTT.

In nucleotides, the CDR3 is TGTGCCTGGATCGCCCTTCGGCGGACAGGGAGGTTGTACGAGCAGTACTTC. Its protein product is CAWIALRRTGRLYEQYF. V and J are TRBV30 and TRBJ2-7, with 8 positions matching TRBD1. Per germline, CDR1 GTSNPN and CDR2 SVGIG (reference sequence). The V gene end was trimmed by 4 bases and the J gene end by 4 bases; junction bases not matched to a gene: 18. The CDR3 sequence is 17 residues long.

The chain has TRBV7-8 and TRBJ2-7; a weak D match, TRBD2 (6 bases). V lost 6 bases to trimming and J lost 6 bases, with 15 bases between them. Germline lookup yields CDR1 SGHVS and CDR2 FQNEAQ. The CDR3 runs 13 residues. The CDR3 DNA follows: TGTGCCAGCAGGGGGATTGGCGGGATCGAGCAGTACTTC. Residues: CASRGIGGIEQYF.

This clonotype has more than one count but fewer than ten. This rearrangement joins TRBV6-1 to TRBJ2-7; TRBD1 matches 8 bases. The ends lost 4 bases at V and 4 bases at J; junction bases unmatched: 12. The CDR3 consists of 16 residues. CDR1 and CDR2 from the germline V gene are MNHNS and SASEGT. CDR3 sequence: CASSGKRQGLQYEQYF. CDR3 sequence (DNA): TGTGCCAGCAGTGGGAAACGACAGGGGTTACAATACGAGCAGTACTTC.

Ten or more counts support this clonotype. This chain joins TRBV28 and TRBJ2-7, with D unclear. The CDR3 is made up of 12 amino acids. With 8 bases removed from V and 0 bases from J, the gap between germline ends came to 8 bases. Germline loops: CDR1 MDHEN, CDR2 SYDVKM. The CDR3 DNA is TGTGCCAGCGGACGGCGCTCCTACGAGCAGTACTTC. It is translated as CASGRRSYEQYF.